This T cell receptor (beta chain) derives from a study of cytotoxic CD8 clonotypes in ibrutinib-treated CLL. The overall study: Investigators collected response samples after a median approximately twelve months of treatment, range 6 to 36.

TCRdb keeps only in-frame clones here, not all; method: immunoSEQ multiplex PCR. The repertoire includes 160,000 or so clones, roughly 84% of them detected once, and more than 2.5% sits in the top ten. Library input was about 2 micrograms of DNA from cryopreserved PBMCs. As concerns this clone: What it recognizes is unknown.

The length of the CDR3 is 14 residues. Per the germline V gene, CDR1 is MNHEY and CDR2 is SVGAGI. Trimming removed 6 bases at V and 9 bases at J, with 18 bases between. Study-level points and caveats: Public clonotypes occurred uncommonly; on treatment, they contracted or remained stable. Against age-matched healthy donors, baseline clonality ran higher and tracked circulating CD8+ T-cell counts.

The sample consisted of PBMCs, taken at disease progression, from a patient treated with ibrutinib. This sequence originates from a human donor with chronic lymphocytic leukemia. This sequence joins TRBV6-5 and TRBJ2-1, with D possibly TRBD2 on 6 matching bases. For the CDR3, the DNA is TGTGCCAGCAGGTCCAGACCTAGCGCGATTGAGCAGTTCTTC. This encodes CASRSRPSAIEQFF.